One sample yielded the 2 T cell receptor beta chains listed below, sequenced in a study of blood T cell repertoires in COVID-19. The protocol was immunoSEQ multiplex PCR, while the TCRdb copy is restricted to in-frame clones and leaves out a portion. Of around 220,000 clones listed, roughly 80% are singletons. The sample taken for sequencing was peripheral blood. The receptors here all came from a woman at least 80 years old with active or convalescent COVID-19.

The chain recombines TRBV6-1 with TRBJ2-1; 8 bases line up with TRBD2. The CDR3 is 16 amino acids. CDR1 and CDR2 from the germline V gene are MNHNS and SASEGT. V was pared by 4 bases and J by 0 bases, with 5 bases of the junction left unmatched. CDR3 residues: CASSGYSGNSYNEQFF. The CDR3, as DNA: TGTGCCAGCAGTGGATATAGCGGGAACTCCTACAATGAGCAGTTCTTC.

The chain couples TRBV28 to TRBJ2-4; 7 nucleotides line up with TRBD2. Germline assignment: CDR1 MDHEN and CDR2 SYDVKM. Losses at the gene ends were 1 base for V and 6 bases for J; bases not matched to a gene: 3. This CDR3 contains 14 residues. CDR3 coding DNA: TGTGCCAGCAGTTTATTGCGGGGGATAAACATTCAGTACTTC. Residues: CASSLLRGINIQYF.